The 9 T cell receptor beta chains given below trace back to one sample, sequenced in a study of CD4+ T cells in melanoma. Measured with immunoSEQ multiplex PCR; TCRdb has only the in-frame clones, and not every one. This sample has roughly 12,000 clones, with 60% to 75% found just once. Sample: cells from a culture (not recorded whether cultured in vitro). The source of these receptors is a human donor with melanoma.

The chain employs TRBV6-6 and TRBJ1-2, with 7 bases fitting TRBD1. V lost 6 bases to trimming and J lost 1 base; unmatched junction nucleotides: 5. Per the germline V gene, CDR1 is MNHNY and CDR2 is SVGAGI (reference sequence). The CDR3 is 14 residues long. The DNA of the CDR3 is TGTGCCAGCAGGCAACGGGACAGTAACTATGGCTACACCTTC. It is translated as CASRQRDSNYGYTF.

This clone has only a few counts. The chain employs TRBV7-9 and TRBJ1-1; no firm D call. This CDR3 contains 11 residues. V shed 5 bases and J shed 7 bases, with 8 bases lying between them. The germline gives CDR1 SEHNR, CDR2 FQNEAQ (reference sequence). In nucleotides, the CDR3 is TGTGCCAGCAGCCTGACGGTTGAAGCTTTCTTT. Its translation: CASSLTVEAFF.

V is TRBV18 and J is TRBJ1-1; D gene unclear. CDR1 is KGHSH, CDR2 LQKENI, per germline. The CDR3 extends over 15 amino acids. V was pared by 0 bases and J by 4 bases, with 12 bases between. The CDR3 protein is CASSPPGLYGTEAFF. The CDR3 nucleotides are TGTGCCAGCTCACCACCAGGGCTGTACGGCACTGAAGCTTTCTTT.

The chain couples TRBV5-1 to TRBJ2-7, with 10 bases matching TRBD2. V shed 2 bases and J 0 bases; nucleotides not matched to a gene: 2. Germline values: CDR1 SGHRS, CDR2 YFSETQ. The CDR3 runs to 15 residues. The CDR3 protein is CASSFTSGDSYEQYF. In nucleotides, the CDR3 is TGCGCCAGCAGCTTTACTAGCGGGGACTCCTACGAGCAGTACTTC.

The DNA of the CDR3 is TGCGCCAGCAGCGTCCAACAGGGTCTTCGCTACACCTTC. Translation: CASSVQQGLRYTF. The rearrangement uses TRBV5-1 and TRBJ1-2; D might be TRBD1 (6 bases). Per germline, CDR1 SGHRS and CDR2 YFSETQ. The CDR3 totals 13 residues. Trimming took off 4 bases at V and 9 bases at J, with 16 bases between the two ends.

The rearrangement links TRBV5-4 to TRBJ2-2; either TRBD1 or TRBD2 may fit D (6 bases each). The V gene lost 4 bases and the J gene lost 6 bases, with 22 bases spanning the gap. Germline V gives CDR1 SGHNT, CDR2 YYREEE (reference sequence). The CDR3 is made up of 17 amino acids. This CDR3 is CASSPTTGAILAGELFF. The CDR3 DNA sequence: TGTGCCAGCAGCCCGACGACGGGGGCCATACTTGCCGGGGAGCTGTTTTTT.

This clone occurred a few times. V gene TRBV7-3 combines with J gene TRBJ2-7; D perhaps matches TRBD2 (5 bases). Germline CDR1 and CDR2: SGHTA and FQGTGA. Trimming pared 3 bases from V and 3 bases from J, leaving 9 bases between. The CDR3 loop spans 13 amino acids. The CDR3 DNA sequence: TGTGCCAGCAGCTTCGGAGGAAGCTACGAGCAGTACTTC. This gives the protein CASSFGGSYEQYF.

This sequence joins TRBV6-5 and TRBJ1-5; TRBD1 aligns across 8 bases. From germline, CDR1 is MNHEY and CDR2 SVGAGI. The CDR3 totals 14 residues. The ends lost 2 bases at V and 9 bases at J; junction bases unmatched: 6. The CDR3 coding sequence is TGTGCCAGCAGTTACGGGCAGGGGGCCCTGCCCCAGCATTTT. It specifies CASSYGQGALPQHF.

CDR3 in DNA: TGCGCCAGCAGCCTGCAGGGGATACCCTACAATGAGCAGTTCTTC. Amino acid sequence: CASSLQGIPYNEQFF. V is TRBV5-1 and J is TRBJ2-1; perhaps TRBD1 as D (6 bases). Per germline, CDR1 SGHRS and CDR2 YFSETQ. V was trimmed by 4 bases and J by 2 bases, leaving 13 bases between them. This CDR3 contains 15 residues.